This T cell receptor beta chain was captured by sequencing in a study of response to subunit inactivated influenza vaccine. The CDR3 sequence is 14 residues long. CDR1 DFQATT and CDR2 SNEGSKA come from the germline V gene (reference sequence). The V segment lost 6 bases and the J segment 2 bases; nucleotides outside the gene matches: 5. This clonotype was found a few times. Via MiXCR, TCRdb re-called the RT-PCR reads, giving one row per CDR3 protein. The data contain around 170,000 distinct CDR3 sequences, about 10% of them singletons. V and J are TRBV20-1 and TRBJ1-1; 11 bases agree with TRBD1. The starting material was CD8+ T cells sorted from PBMCs, obtained less than 30 months after vaccination. This clonotype was obtained from a man aged 45 to 70 who received an inactivated influenza vaccine. For the CDR3, the DNA is TGCAGTGCGACGGACAGGGGGCTTAACACTGAAGCTTTCTTT. Its protein is CSATDRGLNTEAFF.